One sample yielded the 14 T cell receptor beta chains listed below, sequenced in a study of Ad26.COV2.S vaccination and SARS-CoV-2 variants. The protocol was immunoSEQ multiplex PCR, while the TCRdb copy is restricted to in-frame clones and leaves out a portion. The sample contains 500,000 or so clones, 70% to 90% of which appear only once. Treatment indicated: over 15 received Ad26.COV2.S at low or high dose, single or two shots; several received placebo; per-sample allocation not given. On day 63 after the first injection, vaccine and placebo recipients gave samples. Source: peripheral blood, taken in a trial of Ad26.COV2.S vaccine versus placebo. The receptors come from a person aged 18-65 years who received the Ad26.COV2.S COVID-19 vaccine or a placebo.

The chain employs TRBV15 and TRBJ1-3; the D is unclear. CDR3 size: 14 residues. Looked up from germline, CDR1 is LNHNV and CDR2 is YYDKDF (reference sequence). V lost 1 base to trimming and J lost 0 bases, with 4 bases between them. In nucleotides, the CDR3 is TGTGCCACCAGCAGAGTTGGCTCTGGAAACACCATATATTTT. As protein: CATSRVGSGNTIYF.

The table lists this clone with a few counts. V and J are TRBV7-9 and TRBJ1-2, with 8 bases matching TRBD1. CDR1 is SEHNR, CDR2 FQNEAQ, per germline (reference sequence). The CDR3 is 13 residues long. V was clipped by 5 bases and J by 5 bases; unmatched bases: 4. CDR3 in amino acids: CASSNQGAYGYTF. The CDR3 nucleotides read TGTGCCAGCAGCAATCAGGGGGCGTATGGCTACACCTTC.

The J gene is TRBJ1-2, the V gene TRBV19; D is ambiguous. There are 11 residues in the CDR3. Looked up from germline, CDR1 is LNHDA and CDR2 is SQIVND (reference sequence). The V gene lost 9 bases and the J gene lost 6 bases, with 11 bases spanning the gap. The CDR3 nucleotides read TGTGCCAGCAATGAGGGAGATGGCTACACCTTC. Its protein product is CASNEGDGYTF.

The chain is built from TRBV5-1 and TRBJ2-6; TRBD2 might be the D (6 bases). Trimming stripped 0 bases from V and 1 base from J, with 14 bases between. This CDR3 has 18 residues. CDR1 and CDR2 from the germline V gene are SGHRS and YFSETQ. The CDR3 DNA follows: TGCGCCAGCAGCTTGGTTGGGAGGAGGTTATCTGGGGCCAACGTCCTGACTTTC. The encoded protein is CASSLVGRRLSGANVLTF. Looking up the rest from reference TRBV5-1 and TRBJ2-6 gives the full variable domain: KAGVTQTPRYLIKTRGQQVTLSCSPISGHRSVSWYQQTPGQGLQFLFEYFSETQRNKGNFPGRFSGRQFSNSRSEMNVSTLELGDSALYLCASSLVGRRLSGANVLTFGAGSRLTVL.

The DNA for the CDR3 is TGTGCCAGCAGCCCACTCCCCTTTTCTGGGGCCAACGTCCTGACTTTC. It yields the protein CASSPLPFSGANVLTF. The chain links TRBV7-3 to TRBJ2-6; D uncertain. Germline CDR1 SGHTA, CDR2 FQGTGA. This CDR3 spans 16 amino acids. V gave up 5 bases and J gave up 1 base, with 12 bases separating them.

The rearrangement links TRBV12-5 to TRBJ1-1, with a tentative D call TRBD1 (6 bases). Germline CDR1 is LGHNT and CDR2 is FRNRAP. The CDR3 runs to 14 residues. Trimming shortened V by 5 bases and J by 1 base, and 11 bases separated the two germline ends. CDR3 in amino acids: CASGPGHRNTEAFF. The CDR3 bases are TGTGCTAGTGGTCCGGGACACCGGAACACTGAAGCTTTCTTT.

The chain couples TRBV7-9 to TRBJ2-3; no clear D gene. This CDR3 is built from 11 residues. Germline CDR1 reads SEHNR; CDR2 reads FQNEAQ (reference sequence). Trimming left V 5 bases short and J 6 bases short, with 6 bases between. The CDR3 region has the DNA TGTGCCAGCAGCCTACGGGATACGCAGTATTTT. This codes for CASSLRDTQYF.

The chain employs TRBV12-3 or TRBV12-4 and TRBJ2-3, with D tentatively TRBD2 (5 bases). CDR3 length equals 13 residues. Trimming stripped 6 bases from V and 10 bases from J, with 17 bases between. In DNA, the CDR3 is TGTGCCAGCAGCAAGCTATCGGACGGGGCGCAGTATTTT. The encoded protein is CASSKLSDGAQYF.

The V call is TRBV7-2, the J call TRBJ1-2; D remains unclear. Germline V gene lookup returns CDR1 SGHTA and CDR2 FQGNSA. CDR3 length: 15 residues. The V and J ends lost 0 bases and 6 bases respectively, with 14 bases between them. Here the CDR3 DNA reads TGTGCCAGCAGCTTAGCGACGGGCGGAATTAATGGCTACACCTTC. This sequence encodes CASSLATGGINGYTF.

The CDR3 loop reads CASSNQRGPGANVLTF. In DNA, the CDR3 is TGTGCCAGCAGTAACCAGCGGGGACCTGGGGCCAACGTCCTGACTTTC. This sequence joins TRBV6-2 or TRBV6-3 and TRBJ2-6; 7 positions agree with TRBD2. J lost 2 bases, V lost 5 bases, and 6 bases had no gene match. CDR1 is MNHEY and CDR2 is SVGEGT in the germline V gene. The CDR3 is 16 amino acids.

The chain recombines TRBV9 with TRBJ1-3, with D perhaps TRBD1 (6 bases). The V end lost 4 bases, the J end lost 8 bases, and 22 bases lay between the germline ends. CDR3 length equals 16 residues. The germline CDR1 and CDR2 sequences are SGDLS and YYNGEE. CDR3 nucleotide sequence: TGTGCCAGCAGCCTCAGGGGTCAGGTTCGGGAAGACACCATATATTTT. Its protein is CASSLRGQVREDTIYF.

V and J are TRBV5-6 and TRBJ1-1, with D hard to call. From germline, CDR1 is SGHDT and CDR2 YYEEEE. V was pared by 4 bases and J by 5 bases, with 18 bases between. This CDR3 is 15 amino acids long. As DNA, the CDR3 is TGTGCCAGCAGCCTCCGGAAGGCCTCGAGGACTGAAGCTTTCTTT. It specifies CASSLRKASRTEAFF.

The chain uses TRBV5-1 and TRBJ2-1; 7 bases agree with TRBD2. The junction had 10 bases not matched to a gene; V was cut back by 0 bases and J by 4 bases. CDR1 SGHRS and CDR2 YFSETQ come from the germline V gene. The CDR3 is 17 amino acids. Here the CDR3 DNA reads TGCGCCAGCAGCTTGGGTGGGACTACCCCCTATTACAATGAGCAGTTCTTC. As protein: CASSLGGTTPYYNEQFF.

This clone was detected only a few times. The chain joins TRBV5-6 to TRBJ1-2; D is perhaps TRBD1 (6 bases). The V end was cut by 1 base, the J end by 3 bases, with 10 bases between. CDR3 length: 14 residues. Germline V gene lookup returns CDR1 SGHDT and CDR2 YYEEEE. This chain's CDR3 is CASSLSGGYYGYTF. In DNA, the CDR3 is TGTGCCAGCAGCTTGTCGGGGGGCTACTATGGCTACACCTTC.